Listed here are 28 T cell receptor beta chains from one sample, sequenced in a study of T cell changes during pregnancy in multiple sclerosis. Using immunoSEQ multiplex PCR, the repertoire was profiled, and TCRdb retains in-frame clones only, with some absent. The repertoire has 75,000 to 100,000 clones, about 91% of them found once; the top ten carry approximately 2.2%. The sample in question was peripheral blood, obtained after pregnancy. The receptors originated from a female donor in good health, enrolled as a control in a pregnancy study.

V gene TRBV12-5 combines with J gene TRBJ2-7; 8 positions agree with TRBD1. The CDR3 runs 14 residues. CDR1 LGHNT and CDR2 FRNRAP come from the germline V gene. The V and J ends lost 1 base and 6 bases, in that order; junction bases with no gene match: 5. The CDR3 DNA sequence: TGTGCTAGTGGTTTGGGGCAGGGGGCAAGCGAGCAGTACTTC. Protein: CASGLGQGASEQYF. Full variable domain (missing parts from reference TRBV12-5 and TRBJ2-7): DARVTQTPRHKVTEMGQEVTMRCQPILGHNTVFWYRQTMMQGLELLAYFRNRAPLDDSGMPKDRFSAEMPDATLATLKIQPSEPRDSAVYFCASGLGQGASEQYFGPGTRLTVT.

The CDR3 DNA reads TGCGCCAGCAGCCAACCGGGACAGGACTACGAGCAGTACTTC. Translation: CASSQPGQDYEQYF. The rearrangement joins TRBV4-1 to TRBJ2-7; 8 bases are a match to TRBD1. CDR1 and CDR2 from the germline V gene are MGHRA and YSYEKL. V lost 2 bases and J lost 3; bases outside the gene matches: 3. CDR3 length: 14 amino acids.

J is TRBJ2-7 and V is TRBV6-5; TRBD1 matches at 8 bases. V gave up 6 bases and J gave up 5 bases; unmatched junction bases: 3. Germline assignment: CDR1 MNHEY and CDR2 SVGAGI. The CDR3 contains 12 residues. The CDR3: CASRTGENEQYF. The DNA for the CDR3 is TGTGCCAGCAGGACAGGGGAGAACGAGCAGTACTTC.

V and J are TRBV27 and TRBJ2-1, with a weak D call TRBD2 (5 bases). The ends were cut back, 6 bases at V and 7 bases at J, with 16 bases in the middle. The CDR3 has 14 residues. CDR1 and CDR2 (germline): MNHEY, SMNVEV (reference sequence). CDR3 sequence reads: CASSNLEGRNEQFF. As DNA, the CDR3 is TGTGCCAGCAGCAACCTCGAGGGCAGGAATGAGCAGTTCTTC.

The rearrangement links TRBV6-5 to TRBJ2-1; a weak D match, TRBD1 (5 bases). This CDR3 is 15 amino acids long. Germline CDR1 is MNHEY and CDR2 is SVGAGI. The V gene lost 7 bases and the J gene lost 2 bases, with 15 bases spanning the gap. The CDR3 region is CASNSLGPTYNEQFF. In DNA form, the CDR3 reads TGTGCCAGCAATTCGTTGGGGCCCACCTACAATGAGCAGTTCTTC.

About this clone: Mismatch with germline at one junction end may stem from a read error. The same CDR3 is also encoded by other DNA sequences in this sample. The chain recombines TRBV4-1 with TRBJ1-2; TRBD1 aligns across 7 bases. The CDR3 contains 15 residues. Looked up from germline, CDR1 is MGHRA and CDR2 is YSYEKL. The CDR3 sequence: CASSPQQGLYYGYTF. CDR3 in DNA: TGCGCCAGCAGCCCCCAACAGGGGCTTTACTACGGCTACACCTTC.

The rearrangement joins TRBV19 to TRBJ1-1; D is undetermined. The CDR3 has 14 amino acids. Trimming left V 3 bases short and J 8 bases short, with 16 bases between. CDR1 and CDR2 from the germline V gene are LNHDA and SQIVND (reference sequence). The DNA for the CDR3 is TGTGCCAGTAGTATTACCGTACGGGGTGGCGAAGCTTTCTTT. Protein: CASSITVRGGEAFF.

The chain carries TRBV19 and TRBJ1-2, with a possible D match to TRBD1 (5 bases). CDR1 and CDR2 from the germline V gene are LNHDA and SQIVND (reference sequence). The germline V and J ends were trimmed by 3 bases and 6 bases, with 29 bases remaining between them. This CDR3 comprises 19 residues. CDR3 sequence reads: CASSMEPVGGGSYRDGYTF. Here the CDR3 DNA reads TGTGCCAGTAGTATGGAGCCCGTAGGCGGGGGGTCATACCGCGATGGCTACACCTTC.

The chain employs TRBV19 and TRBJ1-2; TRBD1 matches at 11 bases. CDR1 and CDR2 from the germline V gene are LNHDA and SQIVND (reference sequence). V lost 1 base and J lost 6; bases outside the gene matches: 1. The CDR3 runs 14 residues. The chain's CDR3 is CASSIGTGGNGYTF. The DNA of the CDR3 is TGTGCCAGTAGTATAGGGACAGGGGGCAATGGCTACACCTTC.

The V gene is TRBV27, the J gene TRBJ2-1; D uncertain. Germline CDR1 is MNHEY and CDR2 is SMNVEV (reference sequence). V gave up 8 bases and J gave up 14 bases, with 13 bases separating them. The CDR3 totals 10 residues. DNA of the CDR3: TGTGCCAGCGGCGGAGTAGTGGAGTTCTTC. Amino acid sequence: CASGGVVEFF.

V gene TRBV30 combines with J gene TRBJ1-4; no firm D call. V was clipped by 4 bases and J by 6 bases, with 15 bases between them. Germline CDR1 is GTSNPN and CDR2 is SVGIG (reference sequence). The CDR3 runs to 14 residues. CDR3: CAWTGSGGYEKLFF. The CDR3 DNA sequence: TGTGCCTGGACGGGGTCGGGTGGTTATGAAAAACTGTTTTTT.

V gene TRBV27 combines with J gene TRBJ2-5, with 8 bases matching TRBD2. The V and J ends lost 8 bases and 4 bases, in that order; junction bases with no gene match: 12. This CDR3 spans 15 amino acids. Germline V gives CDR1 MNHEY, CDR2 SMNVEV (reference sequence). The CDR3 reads CASRGLAGYRETQYF. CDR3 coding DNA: TGTGCCAGCCGTGGCTTAGCGGGATATCGAGAGACCCAGTACTTC.

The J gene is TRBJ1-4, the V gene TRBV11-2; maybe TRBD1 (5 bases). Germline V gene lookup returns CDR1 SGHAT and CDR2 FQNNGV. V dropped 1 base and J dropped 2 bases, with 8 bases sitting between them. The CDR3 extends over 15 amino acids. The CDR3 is CASSLVGATNEKLFF. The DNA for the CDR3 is TGTGCCAGCAGCTTAGTTGGGGCGACTAATGAAAAACTGTTTTTT.

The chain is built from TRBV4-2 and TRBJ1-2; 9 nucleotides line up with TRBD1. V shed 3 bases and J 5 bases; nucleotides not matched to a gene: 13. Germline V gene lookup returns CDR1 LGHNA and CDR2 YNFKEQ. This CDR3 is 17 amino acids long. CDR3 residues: CASSHTGQGLKRYGYTF. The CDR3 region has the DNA TGTGCCAGCAGCCATACGGGACAGGGCCTTAAGAGGTATGGCTACACCTTC.

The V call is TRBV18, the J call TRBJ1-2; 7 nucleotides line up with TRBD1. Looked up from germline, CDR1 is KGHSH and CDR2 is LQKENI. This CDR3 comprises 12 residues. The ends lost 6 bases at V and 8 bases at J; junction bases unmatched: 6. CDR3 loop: CASSPDRDGYTF. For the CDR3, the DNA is TGTGCCAGCTCCCCAGACAGGGACGGCTACACCTTC.

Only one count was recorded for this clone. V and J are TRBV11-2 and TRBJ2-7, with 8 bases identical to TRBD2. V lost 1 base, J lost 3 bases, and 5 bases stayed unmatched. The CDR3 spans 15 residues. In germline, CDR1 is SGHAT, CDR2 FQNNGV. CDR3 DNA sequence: TGTGCCAGCAGCTTAGTCGGTACTAGCGGCTACGAGCAGTACTTC. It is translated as CASSLVGTSGYEQYF.

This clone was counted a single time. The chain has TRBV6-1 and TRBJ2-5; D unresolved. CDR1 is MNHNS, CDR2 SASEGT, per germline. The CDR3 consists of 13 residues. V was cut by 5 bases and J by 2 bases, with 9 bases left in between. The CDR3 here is CASSPDLQETQYF. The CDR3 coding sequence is TGTGCCAGCAGTCCTGACTTACAAGAGACCCAGTACTTC.

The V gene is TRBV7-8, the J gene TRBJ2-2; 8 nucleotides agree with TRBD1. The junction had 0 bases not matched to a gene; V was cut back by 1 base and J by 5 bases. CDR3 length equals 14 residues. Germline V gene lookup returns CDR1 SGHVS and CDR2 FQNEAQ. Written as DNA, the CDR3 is TGTGCCAGCAGCTTAGACAGGGGGACCGGGGAGCTGTTTTTT. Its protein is CASSLDRGTGELFF.

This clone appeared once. The CDR3, as DNA: TGCGCCAGCAGCCAACTAGCGCAACCCTACAATGAGCAGTTCTTC. Translated, it gives CASSQLAQPYNEQFF. The V call is TRBV5-1, the J call TRBJ2-1; 7 nucleotides agree with TRBD2. The CDR3 runs to 15 residues. J lost 2 bases, V lost 4 bases, and 6 bases had no gene match. CDR1 SGHRS and CDR2 YFSETQ come from the germline V gene.

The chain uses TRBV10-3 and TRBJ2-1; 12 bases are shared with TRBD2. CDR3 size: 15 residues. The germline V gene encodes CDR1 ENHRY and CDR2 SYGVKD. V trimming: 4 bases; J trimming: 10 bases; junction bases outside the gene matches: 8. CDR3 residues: CAISVASGGVLEQFF. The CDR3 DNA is TGTGCCATCAGTGTAGCTAGCGGGGGGGTATTGGAGCAGTTCTTC.

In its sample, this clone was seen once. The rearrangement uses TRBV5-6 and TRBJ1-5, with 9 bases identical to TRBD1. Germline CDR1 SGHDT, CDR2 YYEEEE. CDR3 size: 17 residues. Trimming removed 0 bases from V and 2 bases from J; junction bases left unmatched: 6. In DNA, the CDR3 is TGTGCCAGCAGCTTGGAGGGACAGGGAAGTCGCAATCAGCCCCAGCATTTT. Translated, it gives CASSLEGQGSRNQPQHF.

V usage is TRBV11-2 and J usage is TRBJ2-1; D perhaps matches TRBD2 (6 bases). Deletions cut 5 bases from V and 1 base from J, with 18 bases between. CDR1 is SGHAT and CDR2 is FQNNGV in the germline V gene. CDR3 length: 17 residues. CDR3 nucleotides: TGTGCCAGCAGCCTAGCTGGCGGGACGACATCCTACAATGAGCAGTTCTTC. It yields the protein CASSLAGGTTSYNEQFF.

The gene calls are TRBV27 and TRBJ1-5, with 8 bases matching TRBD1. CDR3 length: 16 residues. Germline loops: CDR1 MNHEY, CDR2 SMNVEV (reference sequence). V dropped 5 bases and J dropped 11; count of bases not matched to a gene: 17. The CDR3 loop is CASSVAGTGSLRAQHF. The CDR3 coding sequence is TGTGCCAGCAGTGTCGCCGGGACAGGTAGCCTTAGGGCCCAGCATTTT.

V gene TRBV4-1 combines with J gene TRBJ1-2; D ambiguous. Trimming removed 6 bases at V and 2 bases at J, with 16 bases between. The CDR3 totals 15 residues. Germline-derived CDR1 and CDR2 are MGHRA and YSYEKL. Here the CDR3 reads CASRPSREANYGYTF. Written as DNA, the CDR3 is TGCGCCAGCAGGCCGAGCCGGGAGGCGAACTATGGCTACACCTTC.

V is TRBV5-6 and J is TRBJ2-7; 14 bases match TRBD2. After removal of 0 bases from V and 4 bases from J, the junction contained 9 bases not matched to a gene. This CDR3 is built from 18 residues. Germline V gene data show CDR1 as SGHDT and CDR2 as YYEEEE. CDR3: CASSLGETRLAGGYEQYF. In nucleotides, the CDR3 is TGTGCCAGCAGCTTGGGGGAGACCCGACTAGCGGGAGGGTACGAGCAGTACTTC. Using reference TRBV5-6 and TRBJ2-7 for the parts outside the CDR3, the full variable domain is DAGVTQSPTHLIKTRGQQVTLRCSPKSGHDTVSWYQQALGQGPQFIFQYYEEEERQRGNFPDRFSGHQFPNYSSELNVNALLLGDSALYLCASSLGETRLAGGYEQYFGPGTRLTVT.

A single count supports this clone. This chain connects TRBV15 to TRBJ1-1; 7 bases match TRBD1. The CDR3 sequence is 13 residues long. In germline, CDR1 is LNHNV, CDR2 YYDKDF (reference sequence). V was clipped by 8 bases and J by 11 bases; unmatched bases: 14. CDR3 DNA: TGTGCCACCGCTGGGACAGACCTAGCCGTGGCTTTCTTT. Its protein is CATAGTDLAVAFF.

The CDR3 DNA reads TGTGCCAGCAGCTTGAGCAGGGGTGGCGAGCAGTACTTC. This codes for CASSLSRGGEQYF. V gene TRBV5-6 combines with J gene TRBJ2-7, with TRBD1 as a possible D gene (6 bases). V shed 1 base and J shed 6 bases, with 11 bases lying between them. Looked up from germline, CDR1 is SGHDT and CDR2 is YYEEEE. The CDR3 contains 13 residues. Full variable domain (rest looked up from reference TRBV5-6 and TRBJ2-7): DAGVTQSPTHLIKTRGQQVTLRCSPKSGHDTVSWYQQALGQGPQFIFQYYEEEERQRGNFPDRFSGHQFPNYSSELNVNALLLGDSALYLCASSLSRGGEQYFGPGTRLTVT.

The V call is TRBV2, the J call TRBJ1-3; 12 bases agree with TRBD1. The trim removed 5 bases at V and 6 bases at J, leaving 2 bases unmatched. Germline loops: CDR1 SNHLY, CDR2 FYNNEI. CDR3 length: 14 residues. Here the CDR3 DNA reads TGTGCCAGCAGTATGGGACAGGGGGCAAACACCATATATTTT. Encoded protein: CASSMGQGANTIYF.